Listed below are T cell receptor beta chains from one sample, sequenced in a study of shared clonotypes between healthy human individuals. Sequencing was performed with immunoSEQ multiplex PCR; in TCRdb, only in-frame clones are kept and a portion is missing. The data show approximately 2,200,000 clones, approximately 94% seen once. Sequencing was performed on naive CD8+ T cells from PBMCs. The origin of the receptors is a man younger than 30 in good health. Some clones in this sample may be carry-over from other donors' samples. Each CDR3 is given with its conserved first and last residue. A D gene is named only where the DNA matches it firmly. For some rows the clone size is stated as once, few or many, or as a class when expanded; others skip it.

v_gene,j_gene,len,abundance,d_gene,CDR3nt,CDR3aa
TRBV9,TRBJ1-2,13,.,.,TGTGCCAGCAGCGCGCCTGGTAACTATGGCTACACCTTC,CASSAPGNYGYTF
TRBV7-9,TRBJ2-7,15,.,TRBD2,TGTGCCAGCAGCTTAATGAGCGGGAGGGTCCCCGAGCAGTACTTC,CASSLMSGRVPEQYF
TRBV28,TRBJ1-1,17,.,TRBD1,TGTGCCAGCAGTTCAAGAACACAAAGGGGGCGCGGGACTGAAGCTTTCTTT,CASSSRTQRGRGTEAFF
TRBV7-9,TRBJ2-3,13,.,.,TGTGCCAGCAGCTGGGACCCCACAGATACGCAGTATTTT,CASSWDPTDTQYF
TRBV9,TRBJ2-3,15,.,TRBD1,TGTGCCAGCAGCCTAACAGGGGGCAGAACAGATACGCAGTATTTT,CASSLTGGRTDTQYF
TRBV27,TRBJ2-2,15,.,TRBD1,TGTGCCAGCAGTGAGGGGACAGGGCTTGGAGAGGAGCTGTTTTTT,CASSEGTGLGEELFF
TRBV7-9,TRBJ2-7,13,.,.,TGTGCCAGCAGACTCGACGGGGACTACGAGCAGTACTTC,CASRLDGDYEQYF
TRBV9,TRBJ2-1,15,.,TRBD2,TGTGCCAGCAGCGCGGGACTAGCGGGAACCAATGAGCAGTTCTTC,CASSAGLAGTNEQFF
TRBV28,TRBJ2-1,15,.,TRBD1,TGTGCCAGCAGTTTAGGGGACAGGGGCTACAATGAGCAGTTCTTC,CASSLGDRGYNEQFF
TRBV5-1,TRBJ1-5,15,.,.,TGCGCCAGCAGCTTGGCCTATGGGGCAGATCAGCCCCAGCATTTT,CASSLAYGADQPQHF
TRBV28,TRBJ2-1,13,.,.,TGTGCCAGCAGTTTATGGTCCAGCAATGAGCAGTTCTTC,CASSLWSSNEQFF
TRBV7-9,TRBJ1-3,16,once,.,TGTGCCAGCAGCTTAGCAGGAGCAATCTCTGGAAACACCATATATTTT,CASSLAGAISGNTIYF
TRBV15,TRBJ1-1,15,.,.,TGTGCCACCAGCAGAGATAGACGGAAGAACACTGAAGCTTTCTTT,CATSRDRRKNTEAFF
TRBV29-1,TRBJ2-3,14,.,TRBD1,TGCAGCGTTCCCGACAGGGGGCAAGGAGATACGCAGTATTTT,CSVPDRGQGDTQYF
TRBV2,TRBJ2-1,16,.,.,TGTGCCAGCAGTGAAGCCCCGGGCAGGGCCTTTTCTGAGCAGTTCTTC,CASSEAPGRAFSEQFF
TRBV10-2,TRBJ2-7,12,.,.,TGCGCCAGCAGTTACGGCTCCTACGAGCAGTACTTC,CASSYGSYEQYF
TRBV27,TRBJ1-5,12,.,.,TGTGCCAGCAGTGGTATGACGGGGGGCCAGCATTTT,CASSGMTGGQHF
TRBV7-8,TRBJ2-7,18,once,TRBD2,TGTGCCAGCAGCGCCCCGGGACTAGCGGGAGGTGAAGTCGTCAAGCAGTACTTC,CASSAPGLAGGEVVKQYF
TRBV28,TRBJ2-1,14,.,.,TGTGCCAGCAGGCCACAGGGACTCGTAATTGAGCAGTTCTTC,CASRPQGLVIEQFF
TRBV4-3,TRBJ2-1,16,.,.,TGCGCCAGCAGCCAAAAAGGGTTGGGTTGGCAGGGGCAAAGGTTCTTC,CASSQKGLGWQGQRFF
TRBV27,TRBJ1-3,14,.,TRBD1,TGTGCCAGCAGTTCCAGGGGGGCTGGAAACACCATATATTTT,CASSSRGAGNTIYF
TRBV6-6,TRBJ1-2,14,.,.,TGTGCCAGCAGTTACAACTTGGCAGACTATGGCTACACCTTC,CASSYNLADYGYTF
TRBV27,TRBJ1-2,15,.,.,TGTGCCAGCCGCCCGGGAGCGTCGGGGAGCTATGGCTACACCTTC,CASRPGASGSYGYTF
TRBV27,TRBJ2-1,15,.,.,TGTGCCAGCAGTTTATCGGGAAGCGGTTACAATGAGCAGTTCTTC,CASSLSGSGYNEQFF
TRBV28,TRBJ2-5,14,.,.,TGTGCCAGCAGTTCCGTCGGTTGGGAAAAGACCCAGTACTTC,CASSSVGWEKTQYF
TRBV4-3,TRBJ2-7,17,.,TRBD1,TGCGCCAGCAGCCTAGCCCCATTCGGGACAGGCACCCACGAGCAGTACTTC,CASSLAPFGTGTHEQYF
TRBV7-8,TRBJ2-5,16,.,.,TGTGCCAGCAGCTCGGGGCCGGGCCGGCAACAAGAGACCCAGTACTTC,CASSSGPGRQQETQYF
TRBV6-6,TRBJ1-1,14,.,TRBD1,TGTGCCAGCACCTGGACAGGGGTTAGGACTGAAGCTTTCTTT,CASTWTGVRTEAFF
TRBV6-4,TRBJ1-2,10,.,.,TGTGCCAGCAAAATCTATGGCTACACCTTC,CASKIYGYTF
TRBV7-8,TRBJ2-7,12,.,.,TGTGCCAGCAGCCCCGTAGGGAACGAGCAGTACTTC,CASSPVGNEQYF
TRBV7-8,TRBJ2-5,14,.,.,TGTGCCAGCAGCTTCCCCGATGGGGGGGAGACCCAGTACTTC,CASSFPDGGETQYF
TRBV27,TRBJ1-1,13,.,.,TGTGCCAGCAGTTTTTCAGCGAACACTGAAGCTTTCTTT,CASSFSANTEAFF
TRBV6-5,TRBJ2-2,13,.,.,TGTGCCAGCAGTCACAGGCAGACCGGGGAGCTGTTTTTT,CASSHRQTGELFF
TRBV4-1,TRBJ2-3,17,.,TRBD1,TGCGCCAGCAGCCGTGACAATCAGGGGGTTAGCACAGATACGCAGTATTTT,CASSRDNQGVSTDTQYF
TRBV27,TRBJ2-1,12,.,TRBD2,TGTGCCAGCCAGCGGGAGTGGGGTGAGCAGTTCTTC,CASQREWGEQFF
TRBV27,TRBJ2-7,14,.,.,TGTGCCAGCAGTCTCGGGACGCAGGGGAACGAGCAGTACTTC,CASSLGTQGNEQYF
TRBV7-8,TRBJ2-5,15,once,.,TGTGCCAGCAGCTTATCACGGGGGTACCAAGAGACCCAGTACTTC,CASSLSRGYQETQYF
TRBV28,TRBJ2-3,15,.,.,TGTGCCAGCAGTTTATTCCTTCAAGGGACAGATACGCAGTATTTT,CASSLFLQGTDTQYF
TRBV5-6,TRBJ2-1,13,.,.,TGTGCCAGCAGCTTGGTACAGTACAATGAGCAGTTCTTC,CASSLVQYNEQFF
TRBV2,TRBJ2-1,16,.,.,TGTGCCAGCAGTGAAGTGGGGGTCACGGGGATGGGTGAGCAGTTCTTC,CASSEVGVTGMGEQFF
TRBV27,TRBJ2-5,15,.,TRBD1,TGTGCCAGCAGCTTCAGGGGGCAAGACCAAGAGACCCAGTACTTC,CASSFRGQDQETQYF
TRBV11-2,TRBJ1-2,13,.,.,TGTGCCAGCAGCTTAGGTCATATCTATGGCTACACCTTC,CASSLGHIYGYTF
TRBV19,TRBJ1-2,14,.,.,TGTGCCAGTAGTATCAGGGGCGATTATTATGGCTACACCTTC,CASSIRGDYYGYTF
TRBV29-1,TRBJ1-1,14,few,.,TGCAGCGTTGAAGATCGGCATGGGAACACTGAAGCTTTCTTT,CSVEDRHGNTEAFF
TRBV7-9,TRBJ2-1,16,.,TRBD2,TGTGCCACCATGGCTCAGACCGGGAGGCCATACAATGAGCAGTTCTTC,CATMAQTGRPYNEQFF
TRBV13,TRBJ1-2,14,.,.,TGTGCCAGCAGCCCCGGAGGGTCTAGCTATGGCTACACCTTC,CASSPGGSSYGYTF
TRBV27,TRBJ2-7,15,.,TRBD1,TGTGCCAGCAGTTCAAAGGGACAGGGGGCCTACGAGCAGTACTTC,CASSSKGQGAYEQYF
TRBV9,TRBJ2-4,16,.,.,TGTGCCAGCAGCGTAGGTGGGACCCTAGCCAAAAACATTCAGTACTTC,CASSVGGTLAKNIQYF
TRBV4-1,TRBJ1-3,16,.,.,TGCGCCAGCAGCCCGCGGGGGGAGGAATCTGGAAACACCATATATTTT,CASSPRGEESGNTIYF
TRBV28,TRBJ2-1,16,.,TRBD2,TGTGCCAGCAGCCCGGCTGTAGCGGGGGGGGGCAATGAGCAGTTCTTC,CASSPAVAGGGNEQFF
TRBV27,TRBJ2-7,18,.,TRBD1,TGTGCCAGCAGTTTAACGGGACAGGGGGCCGTAGATCGTTACGAGCAGTACTTC,CASSLTGQGAVDRYEQYF
TRBV6-1,TRBJ1-2,14,few,TRBD1,TGTGCCAGCAGTGCGGACAGGATCTCCTATGGCTACACCTTC,CASSADRISYGYTF
TRBV4-1,TRBJ2-1,15,.,TRBD1,TGCGCCAGCAGCCAAGCCCGACAGGGTGGGGGTGAGCAGTTCTTC,CASSQARQGGGEQFF
TRBV2,TRBJ2-7,18,.,TRBD1,TGTGCCAGCAGTGAAGAGGGACAGGGGCCACTACGTCCCTACGAGCAGTACTTC,CASSEEGQGPLRPYEQYF
TRBV27,TRBJ2-7,13,.,.,TGTGCCAGCAGTTTTCGAGCCTCCTACGAGCAGTACTTC,CASSFRASYEQYF
TRBV11-2,TRBJ2-5,15,.,.,TGTGCCAGCAGCTTACCCCCCTCCATGGAAGAGACCCAGTACTTC,CASSLPPSMEETQYF
TRBV5-6,TRBJ2-1,16,.,.,TGTGCCAGCAGCTTGGACTGGACTAGGGGGCCCGGTGAGCAGTTCTTC,CASSLDWTRGPGEQFF